The clone carrying this T cell receptor (beta chain) came up many times. Its antigen remains unidentified. Germline CDR1 LGHDT, CDR2 YNNKEL (reference sequence). Trimming took off 2 bases at V and 15 bases at J, with 14 bases between the two ends. CDR3 length equals 12 residues. This record belongs to a study of T-cell reconstitution after alpha-beta-depleted transplantation in children. Study-level findings and limits: A year had passed since transplant, and T-cell counts and diversity by then came mostly from newly produced T cells. There were some patients whose high TCRbeta diversity at day 60 came from surviving recipient T cells and thymic progenitors. Expanded graft clones, several hundred of them, were reportedly the source of alpha-beta T cells about two months after transplant.

Library preparation (for TCRbeta) was performed with unique molecular identifiers. One entry per CDR3 protein, called by TCRdb with MiXCR from the PCR reads. The sample contains 700,000 to 850,000 distinct CDR3 sequences, about 16% of which appear only once. V and J are TRBV3-1 and TRBJ2-4, with D perhaps given as TRBD1 or TRBD2 (6 bases each). The clonotype was recovered from a male patient between 10 and 17 years old who had a stem cell transplant for acute lymphoblastic leukemia, so the T cells may come from the graft donor. The sample here was PBMCs, mostly from graft donor cells, taken 360 days after TCRalphabeta/CD19-depleted stem cell transplant. CDR3 in DNA: TGTGCCAGCAGCCAAAACAGGGAGGTGATGTACTTC. The encoded protein is CASSQNREVMYF.